This is a list of T cell receptor beta chains from one sample in a study of CD8+ T cells in alopecia areata. Clones were sequenced by immunoSEQ multiplex PCR, and TCRdb holds only the in-frame ones, with some missing. The table shows 140,000 to 150,000 clones, with about 56% occurring only once. Sample: CD8+ T cells sorted from blood, taken at week 4, from a patient treated with tofacitinib. These receptors were collected from a human donor with alopecia areata. The CDR3 runs from the conserved cysteine through the conserved F or W. D genes are given only for firm matches. Clone size is shown for a subset of rows, as once, few, many or a class of expanded clone.

D gene: -
J gene: TRBJ2-1
clone size: once
V gene: TRBV30
CDR3 DNA: TGTGCCTGGAGTGTACAGGAATACAATGAGCAGTTCTTC
CDR3 protein: CAWSVQEYNEQFF

D gene: TRBD2
J gene: TRBJ2-1
clone size: -
V gene: TRBV4-1
CDR3 DNA: TGCGCCAGCAGCCAAGATCGGGCTAGCGGGGGGCCGGGTGAGCAGTTCTTC
CDR3 protein: CASSQDRASGGPGEQFF

D gene: TRBD1
J gene: TRBJ2-7
clone size: -
V gene: TRBV27
CDR3 DNA: TGTGCCAGCAGCGGATTGGGACAGCTCGGCGAGCAGTACTTC
CDR3 protein: CASSGLGQLGEQYF

D gene: -
J gene: TRBJ1-2
clone size: -
V gene: TRBV9
CDR3 DNA: TGTGCCAGCAGCGCGGGTGGCAGCTATGGCTACACCTTC
CDR3 protein: CASSAGGSYGYTF

D gene: TRBD1
J gene: TRBJ2-7
clone size: few
V gene: TRBV7-9
CDR3 DNA: TGTGCCAGCAGCTTAGGAGTGACAGGGACCTACGAGCAGTACTTC
CDR3 protein: CASSLGVTGTYEQYF

D gene: -
J gene: TRBJ2-5
clone size: -
V gene: TRBV10-3
CDR3 DNA: TGTGCCATCAGGGCACGGGAGACCCAGTACTTC
CDR3 protein: CAIRARETQYF

D gene: TRBD1
J gene: TRBJ1-2
clone size: -
V gene: TRBV4-3
CDR3 DNA: TGCGCCAGCAGCCAAGGGACAGGGTTTCGGGGCAACTATGGCTACACCTTC
CDR3 protein: CASSQGTGFRGNYGYTF

D gene: -
J gene: TRBJ1-6
clone size: -
V gene: TRBV6-1
CDR3 DNA: TGTGCCAGCAGTGAAAGTGGGACACTCCACTTT
CDR3 protein: CASSESGTLHF

D gene: -
J gene: TRBJ2-7
clone size: -
V gene: TRBV29-1
CDR3 DNA: TGCAGCGTTGAAGGGGACGGCTCCTACGAGCAGTACTTC
CDR3 protein: CSVEGDGSYEQYF

D gene: TRBD1
J gene: TRBJ2-7
clone size: -
V gene: TRBV27
CDR3 DNA: TGTGCCAGCAGTCCTGCCGGGACAGTCTCCTACGAGCAGTACTTC
CDR3 protein: CASSPAGTVSYEQYF

D gene: -
J gene: TRBJ2-7
clone size: -
V gene: TRBV18
CDR3 DNA: TGTGCCAGCTCACCAGAGACCTACGAGCAGTACTTC
CDR3 protein: CASSPETYEQYF

D gene: -
J gene: TRBJ2-7
clone size: -
V gene: TRBV25-1
CDR3 DNA: TGTGCCAGCAGTGAATTTGGAGGAGGCTACGAGCAGTACTTC
CDR3 protein: CASSEFGGGYEQYF

D gene: TRBD1
J gene: TRBJ1-2
clone size: -
V gene: TRBV7-9
CDR3 DNA: TGTGCCAGCAGCTCGGGACAGGGGGTGAACTATGGCTACACCTTC
CDR3 protein: CASSSGQGVNYGYTF

D gene: -
J gene: TRBJ2-7
clone size: -
V gene: TRBV30
CDR3 DNA: TGTGCCTGGAGTGGCGGAGATATCTACGAGCAGTACTTC
CDR3 protein: CAWSGGDIYEQYF

D gene: -
J gene: TRBJ1-1
clone size: -
V gene: TRBV29-1
CDR3 DNA: TGCAGCGTTTGGGCATTGACTGAAGCTTTCTTT
CDR3 protein: CSVWALTEAFF

D gene: -
J gene: TRBJ2-7
clone size: -
V gene: TRBV25-1
CDR3 DNA: TGTGCCAGCAGTGAATCGAATTCGGAGTACGAGCAGCACTTC
CDR3 protein: CASSESNSEYEQHF

D gene: TRBD2
J gene: TRBJ2-7
clone size: -
V gene: TRBV29-1
CDR3 DNA: TGCAGCGTTGAAGACTTGACTAGCGGATACGAGCAGTACTTC
CDR3 protein: CSVEDLTSGYEQYF

D gene: -
J gene: TRBJ2-2
clone size: -
V gene: TRBV2
CDR3 DNA: TGTGCCAGCACGGAGACCGGGGAGCTGTTTTTT
CDR3 protein: CASTETGELFF

D gene: -
J gene: TRBJ1-5
clone size: -
V gene: TRBV7-9
CDR3 DNA: TGTGCCAGCAGCCCAGGAGGAGGCAATCAGCCCCAGCATTTT
CDR3 protein: CASSPGGGNQPQHF

D gene: TRBD2
J gene: TRBJ2-7
clone size: -
V gene: TRBV7-2
CDR3 DNA: TGTGCCAGCAGCCCCCGGACTAGCGGCGAGCAGTACTTC
CDR3 protein: CASSPRTSGEQYF

D gene: -
J gene: TRBJ2-2
clone size: -
V gene: TRBV7-9
CDR3 DNA: TGTGCCTCAAGTGGGGCTGGAGGAACCGGGGAGCTGTTTTTT
CDR3 protein: CASSGAGGTGELFF

D gene: TRBD2
J gene: TRBJ2-3
clone size: few
V gene: TRBV6-6
CDR3 DNA: TGTGCCAGCAATCTTGGGACTAGCGGGGTCCCAGATACGCAGTATTTT
CDR3 protein: CASNLGTSGVPDTQYF

D gene: -
J gene: TRBJ1-6
clone size: -
V gene: TRBV5-6
CDR3 DNA: TGTGCCAGCAGCTTAAATCGGGACTCACCCCTCCACTTT
CDR3 protein: CASSLNRDSPLHF

D gene: -
J gene: TRBJ2-7
clone size: -
V gene: TRBV6-6
CDR3 DNA: TGTGCCAGCAGTTACTCGACGGTGAGCGAGCAGTACTTC
CDR3 protein: CASSYSTVSEQYF

D gene: -
J gene: TRBJ1-2
clone size: few
V gene: TRBV6-6
CDR3 DNA: TGTGCCAGCAGTTACGTAACGGCCGGAGGACATGGCTACACCTTC
CDR3 protein: CASSYVTAGGHGYTF

D gene: TRBD1
J gene: TRBJ1-5
clone size: -
V gene: TRBV30
CDR3 DNA: TGTGCCTGGGACAGGGGGGGGATTCAGCCCCAGCATTTT
CDR3 protein: CAWDRGGIQPQHF

D gene: -
J gene: TRBJ2-3
clone size: few
V gene: TRBV6-6
CDR3 DNA: TGTGCCAGCAGCCAGCTTGACACAGATACGCAGTATTTT
CDR3 protein: CASSQLDTDTQYF

D gene: -
J gene: TRBJ1-2
clone size: few
V gene: TRBV10-3
CDR3 DNA: TGTGCCATCAGTGAGTCGGTTTCCCCAAGGATCTATGGCTACACCTTC
CDR3 protein: CAISESVSPRIYGYTF

D gene: TRBD1
J gene: TRBJ1-4
clone size: -
V gene: TRBV18
CDR3 DNA: TGTGCCAGCTCAACCGGGACAGTAAATGAAAAACTGTTTTTT
CDR3 protein: CASSTGTVNEKLFF

D gene: -
J gene: TRBJ2-5
clone size: -
V gene: TRBV6-5
CDR3 DNA: TGTGCCAGCATTCAGGAAGAGACCCAGTACTTC
CDR3 protein: CASIQEETQYF

D gene: TRBD1
J gene: TRBJ1-2
clone size: few
V gene: TRBV28
CDR3 DNA: TGTGCCAGCAGTAAAAGACAGGGGGCGCGGAGCTACACCTTC
CDR3 protein: CASSKRQGARSYTF

D gene: -
J gene: TRBJ2-7
clone size: -
V gene: TRBV5-6
CDR3 DNA: TGTGCCAGCAGCTTGAACAGCTACGAGCAGTACTTC
CDR3 protein: CASSLNSYEQYF

D gene: -
J gene: TRBJ1-1
clone size: -
V gene: TRBV7-9
CDR3 DNA: TGTGCCAGCAGCCCCCCGGACATCTTGGTCACTGAAGCTTTCTTT
CDR3 protein: CASSPPDILVTEAFF

D gene: -
J gene: TRBJ2-6
clone size: -
V gene: TRBV4-3
CDR3 DNA: TGCGCCAGCCGGCCATCTGGGGCCAACGTCCTGACTTTC
CDR3 protein: CASRPSGANVLTF

D gene: -
J gene: TRBJ2-1
clone size: once
V gene: TRBV7-2
CDR3 DNA: TGTGCCAGCAGCCCTGACAATGAGCAGTTCTTC
CDR3 protein: CASSPDNEQFF

D gene: -
J gene: TRBJ1-5
clone size: -
V gene: TRBV6-5
CDR3 DNA: TGTGCCAGCAGGCGTGAGGTCAATCAGCCCCAGCATTTT
CDR3 protein: CASRREVNQPQHF

D gene: -
J gene: TRBJ2-5
clone size: -
V gene: TRBV2
CDR3 DNA: TGTGCCAGCAGTGATGGGGGGAATGGGCAAGAGACCCAGTACTTC
CDR3 protein: CASSDGGNGQETQYF

D gene: -
J gene: TRBJ2-7
clone size: -
V gene: TRBV27
CDR3 DNA: TGTGCCAGCAGTTCCGGTTACTACGAGCAGTACTTC
CDR3 protein: CASSSGYYEQYF

D gene: -
J gene: TRBJ1-1
clone size: -
V gene: TRBV30
CDR3 DNA: TGTGCCTGGACCCTAGGGGTGGGGGCAGCCACTGAAGCTTTCTTT
CDR3 protein: CAWTLGVGAATEAFF

D gene: -
J gene: TRBJ2-7
clone size: once
V gene: TRBV4-3
CDR3 DNA: TGCGCCAGCAGCCAAGGGCGGGGTGTCGAGCAGTACTTC
CDR3 protein: CASSQGRGVEQYF

D gene: -
J gene: TRBJ2-3
clone size: few
V gene: TRBV6-6
CDR3 DNA: TGTGCCAGCAGTTACGTGGGTAGGGCAGATACGCAGTATTTT
CDR3 protein: CASSYVGRADTQYF

D gene: TRBD2
J gene: TRBJ2-7
clone size: -
V gene: TRBV30
CDR3 DNA: TGTGCCTGGACCCCTCTAGCGGGGGGATACGAGCAGTACTTC
CDR3 protein: CAWTPLAGGYEQYF